These 26 T cell receptor beta chains were sequenced from one sample in a study of cytomegalovirus exposure and HLA in healthy donors (dated by TCRdb to 2016 to 2017). Library creation used the immunoSEQ multiplex PCR assay. A mixture of 60 forward primers for TCR Vbeta segments and 13 reverse primers for TCR Jbeta segments was used in the multiplex PCR. TCRdb's version of the immuneACCESS table is confined to in-frame rearrangements and falls short of the full clone set. An unresolved V gene accounts for under half of the shortfall where checked; the remainder is of unknown origin. The sample contains some 150,000 clones, just under 85% of them found a single time. The ten largest clonotypes hold 1.5% to 2.5% of the sample. The sequenced sample was PBMCs. The receptors here all came from a woman aged 35 to 49 in good health and CMV-seronegative.

This chain links TRBV7-9 with TRBJ1-2, with 11 positions matching TRBD1. The germline V gene encodes CDR1 SEHNR and CDR2 FQNEAQ (reference sequence). V shed 5 bases, J shed 6 bases, and the junction held 11 bases outside the gene matches. The CDR3 contains 16 residues. Here the CDR3 DNA reads TGTGCCAGCAGCAGAGGGGGGACAGGGGGTGAGAATGGCTACACCTTC. Encoded protein: CASSRGGTGGENGYTF.

The rearrangement uses TRBV7-9 and TRBJ2-7; D may be TRBD1 (6 bases). In germline, CDR1 is SEHNR, CDR2 FQNEAQ (reference sequence). This CDR3 is 13 amino acids long. Trimming removed 5 bases at V and 9 bases at J, with 17 bases between. The DNA for the CDR3 is TGTGCCAGCAGCCCGGACCCCTTAGGGGGGCAGTACTTC. Translating gives CASSPDPLGGQYF.

The rearrangement uses TRBV13 and TRBJ2-1; 9 bases match TRBD1. Germline CDR1 PRHDT, CDR2 FYEKMQ (reference sequence). V shed 1 base and J 7 bases; nucleotides not matched to a gene: 5. This CDR3 region has 15 residues. In DNA form, the CDR3 reads TGTGCCAGCAGCTTAGAGGGACAGGGTAAAAATGAGCAGTTCTTC. Amino acids: CASSLEGQGKNEQFF.

This clone appeared a few times. The chain joins TRBV18 to TRBJ2-1, with D tentatively TRBD2 (5 bases). This CDR3 has 17 amino acids. The germline gives CDR1 KGHSH, CDR2 LQKENI. Between the trimmed V and J ends, which lost 1 base and 2 bases, there was a span of 15 bases. The DNA of the CDR3 is TGTGCCAGCTCACCACTTCTTGGAGCGGAAACCTACAATGAGCAGTTCTTC. This gives the protein CASSPLLGAETYNEQFF.

V usage is TRBV7-3 and J usage is TRBJ1-1, with no clear D. This CDR3 region has 13 residues. Trimming pared 5 bases from V and 1 base from J, leaving 8 bases between. CDR1 SGHTA and CDR2 FQGTGA come from the germline V gene. This CDR3 reads CASSVNTNTEAFF. The CDR3, as DNA: TGTGCCAGCAGCGTTAACACGAACACTGAAGCTTTCTTT.

V and J are TRBV5-1 and TRBJ2-7; 8 positions match TRBD2. Germline loops: CDR1 SGHRS, CDR2 YFSETQ. V lost 6 bases and J lost 0; bases outside the gene matches: 5. The CDR3 totals 14 residues. CDR3 protein: CASTTSGSSYEQYF. CDR3 nucleotides: TGCGCCAGCACCACTAGCGGTTCCTCCTACGAGCAGTACTTC.

The chain recombines TRBV6-6 with TRBJ2-1; D is uncertain. Trimming took 6 bases from V and 3 from J, leaving 12 bases between them. The CDR3 is 14 residues long. The germline gives CDR1 MNHNY, CDR2 SVGAGI (reference sequence). CDR3 loop: CASSHSSGYNEQFF. The CDR3 region has the DNA TGTGCCAGCAGCCACTCGTCGGGCTACAATGAGCAGTTCTTC.

The rearrangement joins TRBV7-2 to TRBJ2-3; 9 nucleotides align to TRBD2. CDR1 and CDR2 from the germline V gene are SGHTA and FQGNSA. The CDR3 is 15 amino acids. With V trimmed by 2 bases and J by 3 bases, 3 bases remained unmatched. This CDR3 reads CASSLQLAGTDTQYF. The CDR3 bases are TGTGCCAGCAGCTTACAGCTAGCGGGAACAGATACGCAGTATTTT.

J is TRBJ2-7 and V is TRBV2; a weak D match, TRBD1 (6 bases). Germline lookup yields CDR1 SNHLY and CDR2 FYNNEI. V was clipped by 4 bases and J by 2 bases, with 9 bases between them. The CDR3 contains 13 residues. The CDR3 protein is CASSAGVAYEQYF. For the CDR3, the DNA is TGTGCCAGCAGTGCAGGGGTTGCCTACGAGCAGTACTTC.

J is TRBJ2-5 and V is TRBV6-5; TRBD1 agrees at 8 bases. Germline trimming cut 7 bases from V and 3 bases from J; bases unmatched to any gene: 7. The CDR3 runs 14 residues. CDR1 is MNHEY, CDR2 SVGAGI, per germline. CDR3 sequence reads: CASTYATGEETQYF. In DNA form, the CDR3 reads TGTGCCAGCACCTATGCGACAGGGGAAGAGACCCAGTACTTC.

The chain has TRBV27 and TRBJ2-7, with 8 bases aligning to TRBD1. CDR1 is MNHEY, CDR2 SMNVEV, per germline (reference sequence). Germline trimming cut 2 bases from V and 11 bases from J; bases unmatched to any gene: 14. This CDR3 has 15 amino acids. The CDR3 DNA follows: TGTGCCAGCAGTTTAGTAGGGACAGGACTGAGTGGGAAGTACTTC. Its protein product is CASSLVGTGLSGKYF.

This clone was detected once. This CDR3 is CASSYNLWTPTEAFF. The DNA of the CDR3 is TGTGCCAGCAGTTACAATCTTTGGACACCCACTGAAGCTTTCTTT. The chain links TRBV6-5 to TRBJ1-1; D perhaps matches TRBD1 (5 bases). This CDR3 spans 15 amino acids. V was shortened by 2 bases and J by 4 bases, with 14 bases between the two germline ends. The germline CDR1 and CDR2 sequences are MNHEY and SVGAGI.

The genes are TRBV14 and TRBJ2-4; 8 nucleotides line up with TRBD1. V lost 1 base, J lost 0 bases, and 2 bases stayed unmatched. Germline V CDR1 and CDR2: SGHDN, FVKESK. This CDR3 is built from 16 residues. CDR3 nucleotides: TGTGCCAGCAGCCAAGTAGGACAGGGAGCCAAAAACATTCAGTACTTC. Amino acids: CASSQVGQGAKNIQYF.

This chain links TRBV28 with TRBJ1-5, with a tentative D call TRBD1 (5 bases). This CDR3 is built from 15 residues. The V end lost 4 bases, the J end lost 0 bases, and 10 bases lay between the germline ends. Germline V gives CDR1 MDHEN, CDR2 SYDVKM. The CDR3 loop is CASSSRGNSNQPQHF. As DNA, the CDR3 is TGTGCCAGCAGTTCGCGGGGCAATAGCAATCAGCCCCAGCATTTT.

The rearrangement links TRBV9 to TRBJ2-4; 10 bases map to TRBD2. Per the germline V gene, CDR1 is SGDLS and CDR2 is YYNGEE. Trimming at V came to 5 bases and at J to 7 bases, leaving 9 bases not matched to a gene. The CDR3 extends over 15 amino acids. The chain's CDR3 is CASRLASGRTNIQYF. The CDR3 DNA is TGTGCCAGCAGGTTGGCTAGCGGGAGAACGAACATTCAGTACTTC.

The chain has TRBV11-1 and TRBJ2-1; the match to TRBD2 covers 7 bases. The CDR3 has 17 amino acids. The ends lost 1 base at V and 2 bases at J; junction bases unmatched: 8. CDR1 is SGHAT, CDR2 FQDESV, per germline (reference sequence). CDR3 amino acids: CASSLEPTRGAYNEQFF. In nucleotides, the CDR3 is TGTGCCAGCAGCTTAGAGCCAACTCGGGGGGCCTACAATGAGCAGTTCTTC. The full variable domain, with the rest looked up from reference TRBV11-1 and TRBJ2-1, is EAEVAQSPRYKITEKSQAVAFWCDPISGHATLYWYRQILGQGPELLVQFQDESVVDDSQLPKDRFSAERLKGVDSTLKIQPAELGDSAMYLCASSLEPTRGAYNEQFFGPGTRLTVL.

The CDR3 DNA is TGTGCCAGCAGCAGCCGGGACAGGAGTTATGGAAACACCATATATTTT. This gives the protein CASSSRDRSYGNTIYF. The J gene is TRBJ1-3, the V gene TRBV9; 8 nucleotides align to TRBD1. The germline CDR1 and CDR2 sequences are SGDLS and YYNGEE. J gave up 3 bases and V 4 bases, and 9 bases lay outside the gene matches. This CDR3 is built from 16 residues.

The chain employs TRBV7-9 and TRBJ1-1; possibly TRBD1 for D (5 bases). Germline CDR1 and CDR2: SEHNR and FQNEAQ (reference sequence). V lost 4 bases and J 1 base, leaving 13 bases between the germline ends. This CDR3 is 15 amino acids long. The CDR3 spells CASSSTGYGNTEAFF. The CDR3 nucleotides are TGTGCCAGCAGCTCCACAGGTTATGGGAACACTGAAGCTTTCTTT.

Here the CDR3 DNA reads TGTGCCAGCAGCGCGGGACCGGAAGAGACCCAGTACTTC. It translates to CASSAGPEETQYF. The V call is TRBV7-7, the J call TRBJ2-5; maybe TRBD2 (6 bases). Trimming removed 5 bases from V and 3 bases from J, with 10 bases in between. This CDR3 spans 13 amino acids. Germline CDR1 and CDR2: SSHAT and FNYEAQ (reference sequence).

The chain recombines TRBV7-3 with TRBJ1-2, with 7 bases matching TRBD1. V gave up 5 bases and J gave up 2 bases; unmatched junction bases: 5. Germline CDR1 and CDR2: SGHTA and FQGTGA. CDR3 length: 14 amino acids. The DNA for the CDR3 is TGTGCCAGCAGCCCGGACAGGCGCAACTATGGCTACACCTTC. Amino acids: CASSPDRRNYGYTF.

V and J are TRBV29-1 and TRBJ1-2; no reliable D call. This CDR3 has 12 amino acids. The germline V and J ends were trimmed by 4 bases and 4 bases, with 10 bases remaining between them. Germline CDR1 and CDR2: SQVTM and ANQGSEA. The chain's CDR3 is CSVGWASYGYTF. CDR3 nucleotide sequence: TGCAGCGTTGGGTGGGCTTCCTATGGCTACACCTTC.

The chain's CDR3 is CASSPPTGNPSGAGANVLTF. In DNA form, the CDR3 reads TGTGCCAGCTCACCCCCGACAGGGAACCCCTCGGGGGCTGGGGCCAACGTCCTGACTTTC. The chain employs TRBV18 and TRBJ2-6; a weak D match, TRBD1 (7 bases). The ends were cut back, 3 bases at V and 2 bases at J, with 23 bases in the middle. CDR1 and CDR2 from the germline V gene are KGHSH and LQKENI. CDR3 length: 20 residues.

CDR3 sequence: CASSLAGTGTSGANVLTF. The CDR3 bases are TGTGCCAGCAGTCTGGCCGGGACAGGTACCTCTGGGGCCAACGTCCTGACTTTC. The rearrangement joins TRBV7-9 to TRBJ2-6; 8 positions agree with TRBD1. The CDR3 is 18 residues long. In germline, CDR1 is SEHNR, CDR2 FQNEAQ (reference sequence). With V trimmed by 6 bases and J by 0 bases, 10 bases remained unmatched.

The chain combines TRBV28 with TRBJ2-5; 7 positions match TRBD1. CDR1 MDHEN and CDR2 SYDVKM come from the germline V gene. Trimming cost V 6 bases and J 3 bases; bases outside gene matches: 4. The CDR3 contains 13 residues. CDR3 sequence: CASSSGTEETQYF. The DNA for the CDR3 is TGTGCCAGCAGCTCCGGGACAGAAGAGACCCAGTACTTC.

The CDR3 DNA reads TGTGCCAGCAGTACTAACACTGAAGCTTTCTTT. Amino acid sequence: CASSTNTEAFF. The rearrangement joins TRBV2 to TRBJ1-1; no clear D. This CDR3 has 11 amino acids. Trimming left V 5 bases short and J 2 bases short, with 3 bases between. From germline, CDR1 is SNHLY and CDR2 FYNNEI. The entire variable domain, with the rest obtained from reference TRBV2 and TRBJ1-1, is as follows: EPEVTQTPSHQVTQMGQEVILRCVPISNHLYFYWYRQILGQKVEFLVSFYNNEISEKSEIFDDQFSVERPDGSNFTLKIRSTKLEDSAMYFCASSTNTEAFFGQGTRLTVV.

CDR3 sequence (DNA): TGTGCCAGCAGCAAACTGCACACTGAAGCTTTCTTT. Protein: CASSKLHTEAFF. The genes are TRBV28 and TRBJ1-1; D unresolved. CDR1 and CDR2 from the germline V gene are MDHEN and SYDVKM. This CDR3 comprises 12 residues. Trimming shortened V by 6 bases and J by 3 bases, and 8 bases separated the two germline ends.